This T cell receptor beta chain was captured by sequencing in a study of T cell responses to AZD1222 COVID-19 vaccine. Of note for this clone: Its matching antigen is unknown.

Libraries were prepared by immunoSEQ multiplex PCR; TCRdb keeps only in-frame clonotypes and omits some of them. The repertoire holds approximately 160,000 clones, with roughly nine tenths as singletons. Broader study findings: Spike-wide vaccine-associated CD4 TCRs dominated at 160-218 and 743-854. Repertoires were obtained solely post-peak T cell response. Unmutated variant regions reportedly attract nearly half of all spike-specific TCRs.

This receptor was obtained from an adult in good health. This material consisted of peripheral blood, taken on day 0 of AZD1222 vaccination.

The CDR3 sequence is CASSQGSGGDNEQFF. Here the CDR3 DNA reads TGTGCCAGCAGCCAAGGTAGCGGGGGAGACAATGAGCAGTTCTTC. The chain links TRBV4-2 to TRBJ2-1; 9 nucleotides align to TRBD2. The CDR3 runs 15 residues. V lost 1 base to trimming and J lost 5 bases; unmatched junction nucleotides: 3. Germline V CDR1 and CDR2: LGHNA, YNFKEQ.